This is a list of T cell receptor beta chains from one sample in a study of shared clonotypes between healthy human individuals. Only in-frame clones appear in the TCRdb table, and some are missing; sequencing was by immunoSEQ multiplex PCR. The repertoire holds under 1,900,000 clones, approximately 98.5% seen once, with roughly 0.35% in the top ten. The source material was naive CD4+ T cells sorted from blood. The receptors derive from a man between 25 and 39 years old in good health. Each CDR3 is given with its conserved first and last residue. The order of the fields is D gene, V gene, J gene, clone size, CDR3 DNA, CDR3 protein. The D gene is left open where the match is weak. Size tells how often a clone was seen (once, few, many) or the class of an expanded clone, and some rows leave it out.

-,TRBV20-1,TRBJ2-7,-,TGCAGTGGCGGTAGTAACTACGAGCAGTACTTC,CSGGSNYEQYF
-,TRBV7-9,TRBJ2-1,-,TGTGCCAGCAGCTTAGGAGCGAAGCCTGGGAATGAGCAGTTCTTC,CASSLGAKPGNEQFF
-,TRBV25-1,TRBJ1-1,-,TGTGCCAGCAGTGAATTAACCGACACAGCAAAGGCTTTCTTT,CASSELTDTAKAFF
-,TRBV6-1,TRBJ1-3,-,TGTGCCAGCAGTGACCAGGGATTCAACACCATATATTTT,CASSDQGFNTIYF
-,TRBV19,TRBJ1-4,once,TGTGCCAGCAGGATGGGAGCCCGTGAAAAACTGTTTTTT,CASRMGAREKLFF
-,TRBV7-2,TRBJ2-7,-,TGTGCCAGCAGCACCCCCTACGAGCAGTACTTC,CASSTPYEQYF
-,TRBV18,TRBJ2-7,-,TGTGCCAGCTATGCACGGGGGAGTAACGAGCAGTACTTC,CASYARGSNEQYF
TRBD2,TRBV10-3,TRBJ2-7,-,TGTGCCATCAGTAAGGTTGGACTAGCCTACGAGCAGTACTTC,CAISKVGLAYEQYF
-,TRBV6-1,TRBJ2-7,once,TGTGCCAGCAGTGTCAGCCTCAGGATGTACGAGCAGTACTTC,CASSVSLRMYEQYF
-,TRBV7-9,TRBJ2-5,-,TGTGCCAGCAGCTTGACGGAGACCCAGTACTTC,CASSLTETQYF
TRBD1,TRBV29-1,TRBJ2-7,-,TGCAGCTTATGGACAGGGGGCGGCGAGCAGTACTTC,CSLWTGGGEQYF
TRBD1,TRBV19,TRBJ1-4,-,TGTGCCAGTAGCACAGGGGCAACTAATGAAAAACTGTTTTTT,CASSTGATNEKLFF
-,TRBV27,TRBJ2-2,-,TGTGCCAGCAGGTCTACCAGGGTCACCGGGGAGCTGTTTTTT,CASRSTRVTGELFF
-,TRBV11-3,TRBJ2-5,-,TGTGCCAGCAGCTTAGGCGTCCAAGAGACCCAGTACTTC,CASSLGVQETQYF
-,TRBV11-2,TRBJ2-7,-,TGTGCCAGCAGCTCCTTCGGAGTCCCCTACGAGCAGTACTTC,CASSSFGVPYEQYF
-,TRBV9,TRBJ1-5,-,TGTGCCAGCAGCGCAACGGGAAACAATCAGCCCCAGCATTTT,CASSATGNNQPQHF
-,TRBV18,TRBJ1-1,-,TGTGCCAGCTCACCCCAAAGACACTCGGAGCTCGGCACTGAAGCTTTCTTT,CASSPQRHSELGTEAFF
TRBD2,TRBV4-1,TRBJ2-4,-,TGCGCCAGCAGCCTATGGCTAGCGGGAGTGAGGTTAGACAAAAACATTCAGTACTTC,CASSLWLAGVRLDKNIQYF
-,TRBV29-1,TRBJ2-2,-,TGCAGCGTTGACGACCCACGGTCATCGAACACCGGGGAGCTGTTTTTT,CSVDDPRSSNTGELFF
-,TRBV14,TRBJ2-1,-,TGTGCCAGCAGCCAACTAGGGCGGGAAAGCAATGAGCAGTTCTTC,CASSQLGRESNEQFF
-,TRBV18,TRBJ2-1,-,TGTGCCAGCTCCCCGGTGCTGGGGCAATCCTACAATGAGCAGTTCTTC,CASSPVLGQSYNEQFF
-,TRBV15,TRBJ2-2,-,TGTGCCACCAGCAGAGGTGGGAGGAACACCGGGGAGCTGTTTTTT,CATSRGGRNTGELFF
TRBD2,TRBV5-1,TRBJ2-2,-,TGCGCCAGCAGCCTGCTAGCGGGAGGGCCGGTCGGGGAGCTGTTTTTT,CASSLLAGGPVGELFF
TRBD1,TRBV14,TRBJ1-5,-,TGTGCCAGCAGCCAAGACGGAGACAGGGACGTCCATCAGCCCCAGCATTTT,CASSQDGDRDVHQPQHF
-,TRBV5-1,TRBJ2-2,once,TGCGCCAGCAGCTTGTACGCGGCGAACACCGGGGAGCTGTTTTTT,CASSLYAANTGELFF
-,TRBV7-8,TRBJ2-5,-,TGTGCCAGCAGCTTCAACATCGGGTCCGAAGAGACCCAGTACTTC,CASSFNIGSEETQYF
TRBD2,TRBV11-1,TRBJ2-1,-,TGTGCCAGCAGCTCCCGGGAGGCACCATACAATGAGCAGTTCTTC,CASSSREAPYNEQFF
-,TRBV6-1,TRBJ1-5,once,TGTGCCAGCTCAGACTTGTCCAATCAGCCCCAGCATTTT,CASSDLSNQPQHF
TRBD1,TRBV2,TRBJ2-5,-,TGTGCCAGCAGTGCTGGACAGGGGAGGCAAGAGACCCAGTACTTC,CASSAGQGRQETQYF
-,TRBV6-1,TRBJ1-2,-,TGTGCCAGCAGTGAAGGGGTAGGATATGGTGGATATGGCTACACCTTC,CASSEGVGYGGYGYTF
TRBD2,TRBV5-5,TRBJ2-4,-,TGTGCCAGCAGCAAGGGACTAGCGGGGTTAGGGAACATTCAGTACTTC,CASSKGLAGLGNIQYF
TRBD1,TRBV5-1,TRBJ1-2,-,TGCGCCAGCAGCTTGGAGGTTACGGACAGGGGTCACGGCTACACCTTC,CASSLEVTDRGHGYTF